One TCR beta chain is described in this entry. Its cognate antigen is unknown. Relative to the germline gene, one junction end is altered; a read error may explain this. The sample belongs to a study of T cell repertoires in cytomegalovirus infection. On the study more broadly: Researchers turned to recently identified HLA-C-restricted CMV epitopes as well as well-studied HLA-B-restricted ones. General study findings and limits: CMV-specific TCR beta clonotypes restricted by HLA-C were the ones dominating the ex vivo response.

In TCRdb, the reads were re-called with MiXCR into one record per CDR3 protein. The sample lists 900,000 to 950,000 distinct CDR3 sequences; approximately 32% were seen once. Germline V gene data show CDR1 as SEHNR and CDR2 as FQNEAQ (reference sequence). The CDR3 extends over 15 amino acids. This receptor was obtained from a human donor in good health (CMV status not recorded). Some clones in this sample may be carry-over from other donors' samples. V usage is TRBV7-9 and J usage is TRBJ2-5; D uncertain. The sample was cultured CD8+ T cells from PBMCs, taken from culture after CMV antigen stimulation. The CDR3, as DNA: TGTGTCAGCAGCCAGGAACTCGACCGGGTGAAGACCCAGTACTTC. The encoded protein is CVSSQELDRVKTQYF.